The entry below gives a single T cell receptor (beta chain) sequence along with its context. This clone was picked up many times. This receptor's antigen is unknown. Base quality data are lacking; no much larger clone is found one base away. This sample is part of a study of metastatic and nonmetastatic thyroid tumors (dated by TCRdb to about 2020). Some background on the complete study: Repertoires from peripheral blood and from tumor or nodule tissue samples of malignant and benign thyroid patients were compared. Overall study results and their limits: TCR beta diversity was reported as significantly higher in malignant tumors than in benign nodules, in both blood and tumor samples.

Trimming removed 5 bases from V and 6 bases from J, leaving 12 bases between the germline ends. The CDR3, from cysteine to phenylalanine, totals 13 residues. Kept here is only the CDR3 DNA, which spans 39 bases and is read in frame from base 1. From a lookup of the germline V gene, CDR1 and CDR2 are KGHDR and SFDVKD. Library method: PCR. The reads were generated on an Illumina HiSeq 4000. High-throughput sequencing was used to profile the TCR beta-chain CDR3 region of each patient. Per the original workflow: The researchers built a classifier to tell apart papillary thyroid cancer patients with distant metastasis, based on CDR3 differences among clinicopathological groups. The Shannon index was used to assess repertoire diversity, and the Morisita-Horn index was used to assess tumor-blood repertoire similarity. Clones were called with MiXCR by TCRdb after fastp trimmed the public reads at Q25, and only in-frame beta chains were retained. The V and J calls follow TCRdb's processing rather than the paper's. The sample table shows 20,000 to 25,000 clones, and about a sixth are seen once. The ten largest clones capture more than 35% of the sample.

No treatment had been received by any patient before thyroid surgery. The study retrospectively analysed patient clinical samples collected from the early 2010s to the late 2010s using T-cell receptor beta sequencing. Material for sequencing was blood. This TCR derives from a female donor with papillary thyroid cancer or a benign thyroid nodule (not recorded which). Some clones in this sample may be carry-over from other donors' samples. The sequence joins TRBV24-1 to TRBJ1-2; the D region possibly corresponds to TRBD1 (6 bases align). The DNA sequence reads TGTGCCACCAGTGTTCGGGGGCGGGATGGCTACACCTTC. This encodes CATSVRGRDGYTF.